This entry describes one T cell receptor beta chain. Assay used: immunoSEQ multiplex PCR; TCRdb lists only in-frame clones, some missing. The sample contains around 200,000 clones, approximately 88% of which appear only once. CDR3 length: 15 amino acids. CDR1 MGHRA and CDR2 YSYEKL come from the germline V gene. With 3 bases removed from V and 4 bases from J, the gap between germline ends came to 13 bases. This specimen belongs to a study of blood T cell repertoires in COVID-19. Study details: T cells, B-cell-depleted T cells, or PBMCs provided the cDNA or gDNA that served as material.

The chain has TRBV4-1 and TRBJ1-3, with D perhaps matching TRBD1 (5 bases). The source of this sequence is a woman aged 40 to 55 with COVID-19, enrolled during active disease. Source material: peripheral blood. CDR3 nucleotides: TGCGCCAGCAGCCAGGGGGGAACGAGGGGAAACACCATATATTTT. Translating it yields CASSQGGTRGNTIYF.